Below are 11 T cell receptor beta chains sequenced from a single sample in a study of response to subunit inactivated influenza vaccine. A single record per CDR3 protein comes from TCRdb applying MiXCR to the RT-PCR reads. This sample has hundreds of thousands of distinct CDR3 sequences, with around a sixth found just once. The source was PBMCs from blood, collected less than 13 days after vaccination. The receptors here all came from a man aged 45-60 years who received an inactivated influenza vaccine.

The J gene is TRBJ2-4, the V gene TRBV4-3, with 9 nucleotides matching TRBD1. CDR3 length equals 16 residues. The ends lost 2 bases at V and 5 bases at J; junction bases unmatched: 7. Germline CDR1 LGHNA, CDR2 YSLEER. CDR3 sequence (DNA): TGCGCCAGCAGCCAATCGTTGGGACAGGGTCAAAACATTCAGTACTTC. Protein: CASSQSLGQGQNIQYF.

This sequence joins TRBV7-9 and TRBJ2-7; TRBD1 matches 7 bases. CDR1 is SEHNR, CDR2 FQNEAQ, per germline (reference sequence). There are 15 residues in the CDR3. V shed 5 bases, J shed 2 bases, and the junction held 9 bases outside the gene matches. CDR3 residues: CASSKTTGTAYEQYF. CDR3 DNA: TGTGCCAGCAGCAAAACCACCGGGACAGCCTACGAGCAGTACTTC.

There are a few counts of this clonotype. The chain recombines TRBV4-3 with TRBJ2-2; 7 nucleotides align to TRBD2. The germline V gene has CDR1 LGHNA and CDR2 YSLEER. The CDR3 has 16 amino acids. Trimming took 2 bases from V and 1 from J; bases not matched to a gene: 4. Written as DNA, the CDR3 is TGCGCCAGCAGCCAACTATGGGGGGGGAACACCGGGGAGCTGTTTTTT. This translates into CASSQLWGGNTGELFF.

This chain uses TRBV20-1 with TRBJ2-1, with TRBD2 identical over 10 bases. Per the germline V gene, CDR1 is DFQATT and CDR2 is SNEGSKA (reference sequence). The junction had 6 bases not matched to a gene; V was cut back by 1 base and J by 6 bases. The CDR3 totals 15 residues. DNA for the CDR3: TGCAGTGCTAGAGGCCCTAGCGGGAGTAGCAATGAGCAGTTCTTC. Translated, it gives CSARGPSGSSNEQFF.

This chain connects TRBV28 to TRBJ2-5; no definite D call. V shed 3 bases and J shed 5 bases, with 10 bases lying between them. The germline CDR1 and CDR2 sequences are MDHEN and SYDVKM. CDR3 size: 13 residues. The CDR3 reads CASSLPTPETQYF. Here the CDR3 DNA reads TGTGCCAGCAGTTTGCCCACTCCTGAGACCCAGTACTTC.

This chain links TRBV2 with TRBJ2-3; D is perhaps TRBD1 (5 bases). The CDR3 has 15 amino acids. Germline lookup yields CDR1 SNHLY and CDR2 FYNNEI. Trimming removed 4 bases at V and 0 bases at J, with 11 bases between. The CDR3 sequence is CASSGRQPSTDTQYF. DNA for the CDR3: TGTGCCAGCAGTGGGCGACAGCCAAGCACAGATACGCAGTATTTT.

The table lists this clonotype with many counts. The chain links TRBV9 to TRBJ2-7; 7 bases are shared with TRBD1. The length of the CDR3 is 15 residues. Germline assignment: CDR1 SGDLS and CDR2 YYNGEE. V shed 4 bases, J shed 4 bases, and the junction held 11 bases outside the gene matches. CDR3 sequence reads: CASSKGQDIKYEQYF. CDR3 nucleotides: TGTGCCAGCAGCAAAGGACAGGATATTAAGTACGAGCAGTACTTC.

This clonotype showed up just a few times. The genes are TRBV11-2 and TRBJ2-3, with 7 bases lining up with TRBD2. Germline V lookup: CDR1 SGHAT, CDR2 FQNNGV. The CDR3 consists of 12 residues. Unmatched junction bases numbered 0, after V lost 3 bases and J lost 6 bases. As DNA, the CDR3 is TGTGCCAGCAGCTTTAGCGGGGATACGCAGTATTTT. Amino acids: CASSFSGDTQYF. The full variable domain, completed using reference TRBV11-2 and TRBJ2-3, is EAGVAQSPRYKIIEKRQSVAFWCNPISGHATLYWYQQILGQGPKLLIQFQNNGVVDDSQLPKDRFSAERLKGVDSTLKIQPAKLEDSAVYLCASSFSGDTQYFGPGTRLTVL.

The chain joins TRBV19 to TRBJ1-1; no clear D. The germline V gene has CDR1 LNHDA and CDR2 SQIVND (reference sequence). This CDR3 comprises 13 residues. The V end lost 3 bases, the J end lost 8 bases, and 13 bases lay between the germline ends. CDR3 residues: CASSIWPQPEAFF. CDR3 bases: TGTGCCAGTAGTATCTGGCCACAGCCCGAAGCTTTCTTT.

The gene calls are TRBV4-1 and TRBJ2-3; weak D call: TRBD2 (6 bases). The V gene's germline CDR1 is MGHRA and CDR2 YSYEKL. The CDR3 runs 19 residues. Trimming removed 0 bases from V and 0 bases from J, with 19 bases in between. CDR3 sequence reads: CASSQDLGGRRASTDTQYF. CDR3 in DNA: TGCGCCAGCAGCCAAGATCTTGGCGGACGGAGGGCTAGCACAGATACGCAGTATTTT.

This clonotype was picked up many times. The CDR3 spells CASSRDRVNYGYTF. DNA for the CDR3: TGTGCCAGCAGTAGGGACAGGGTGAACTATGGCTACACCTTC. The gene calls are TRBV12-3 or TRBV12-4 and TRBJ1-2; 9 nucleotides match TRBD1. This CDR3 has 14 amino acids. J was trimmed by 2 bases and V by 5 bases; bases with no gene match: 3.